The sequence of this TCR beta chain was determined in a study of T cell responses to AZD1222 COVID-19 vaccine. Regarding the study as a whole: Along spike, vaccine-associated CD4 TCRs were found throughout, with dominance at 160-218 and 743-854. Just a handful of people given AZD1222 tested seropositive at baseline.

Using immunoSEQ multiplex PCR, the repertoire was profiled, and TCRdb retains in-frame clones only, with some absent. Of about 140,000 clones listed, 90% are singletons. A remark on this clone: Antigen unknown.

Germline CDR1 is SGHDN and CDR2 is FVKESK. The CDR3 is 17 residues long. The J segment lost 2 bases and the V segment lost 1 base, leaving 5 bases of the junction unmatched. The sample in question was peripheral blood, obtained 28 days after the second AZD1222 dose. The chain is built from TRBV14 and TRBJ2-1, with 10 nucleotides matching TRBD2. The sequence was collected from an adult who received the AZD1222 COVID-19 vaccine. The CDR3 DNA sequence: TGTGCCAGCAGCCAAGTCGCTGGGACTAGCGCCTACAATGAGCAGTTCTTC. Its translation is CASSQVAGTSAYNEQFF.